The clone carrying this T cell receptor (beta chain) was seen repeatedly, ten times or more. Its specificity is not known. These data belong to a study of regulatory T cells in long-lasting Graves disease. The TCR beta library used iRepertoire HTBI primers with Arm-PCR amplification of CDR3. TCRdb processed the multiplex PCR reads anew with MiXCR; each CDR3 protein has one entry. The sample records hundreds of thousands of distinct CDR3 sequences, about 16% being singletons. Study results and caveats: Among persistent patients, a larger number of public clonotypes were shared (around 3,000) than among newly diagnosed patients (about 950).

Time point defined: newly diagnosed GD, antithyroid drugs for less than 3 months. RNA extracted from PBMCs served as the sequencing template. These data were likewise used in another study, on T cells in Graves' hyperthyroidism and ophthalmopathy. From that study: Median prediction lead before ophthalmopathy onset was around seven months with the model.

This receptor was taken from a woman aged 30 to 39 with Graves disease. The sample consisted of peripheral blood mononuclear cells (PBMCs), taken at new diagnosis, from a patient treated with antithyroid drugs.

The CDR3 sequence: CASSYGTGLEAFF. The CDR3 nucleotides are TGTGCCAGCAGTTATGGGACAGGGCTTGAAGCTTTCTTT. This chain connects TRBV28 to TRBJ1-1, with TRBD1 matching over 9 bases. The trim removed 4 bases at V and 7 bases at J, leaving 4 bases unmatched. CDR3 length: 13 amino acids. CDR1 and CDR2 from the germline V gene are MDHEN and SYDVKM.